This TCR beta chain comes out of a study of blood T cell repertoires in COVID-19 (TCRdb year 2020). For context, the study as a whole: Samples covering the acute and convalescent phases of COVID-19 were provided by collaborators in the United States, Italy and Spain. The material from the prospective study consisted of cDNA or gDNA derived from T cells, B-cell-depleted T cells, or PBMCs. Subjects who had been exposed to COVID-19, were actively infected with it, or had recovered from it provided the deeply sampled blood TCRbeta repertoires that made up the dataset. The repertoires were released in a freely available public database meant as a resource for research on the immune response to SARS-CoV-2. Samples came from the ongoing ImmuneRACE study (first 160 participants) plus 1,254 subjects from 6 global collaborators. Nearly every sample came with metadata listing a de-identified subject ID, COVID-19 status, age in years and sex. HLA class I and class II types, where available, came from metadata supplied by the sample provider rather than from assay-based typing. Broad study findings and their caveats: The amount of clinical and demographic metadata varied by source and participant and was provided uncurated.

The immunoSEQ Assay, a bias-controlled multiplex PCR, was used to amplify TCRbeta CDR3 regions from genomic DNA. Per the original workflow: Within the assay, amplification of reference gene primers was used to estimate how many nucleated cells each sample contained. To quantify the absolute abundance of each unique TCRbeta CDR3 rearrangement, sequence reads were collapsed and filtered. For each sample, productive Simpson clonality was calculated as the square root of Simpson's diversity index over productive rearrangements. Imported from immuneACCESS, the table was reduced by TCRdb to in-frame sequences with V and J called. These copies leave out some clones; in studies compared against another copy, an unresolved V gene accounts for under half, and the cause of the remainder is not known. From that table come the V and J calls and clone size; the DNA was used to work out D and trimming. The sample table contains roughly 300,000 clones; only one count was recorded for roughly 90% of them. The ten largest clones take up 5% to 7.5% of the sample.

Samples from volunteer blood donors who had recovered from COVID-19 were contributed by a second Seattle source. Each collaborating institution followed its own protocols to collect whole blood in K2EDTA tubes. For TCRbeta analysis, collaborators shipped samples in one of three forms: frozen whole blood, isolated PBMCs, or DNA extracted from either of those sample types. The CDR3 runs 14 amino acids, cysteine and phenylalanine included. Of the read, only the CDR3 DNA is kept; its 42 bases are in frame from base 1. According to the germline V gene, CDR1 reads MGHRA and CDR2 reads YSYEKL. V lost 1 base and J lost 5 bases, and the count of bases not matched to a germline gene is 2. In regard to this clone: Its antigen remains undetermined. No much larger clone exists at a distance of one base, and base qualities are not known.

The source of this sequence is a young man who had recovered from COVID-19. The specimen sequenced was peripheral blood. This chain is built from TRBV4-1 and TRBJ2-7; 10 bases in between match TRBD1. The DNA sequence reads TGCGCCAGCAGCCAAGTGGGGACAGGGGACGAGCAGTACTTC. This sequence encodes CASSQVGTGDEQYF.